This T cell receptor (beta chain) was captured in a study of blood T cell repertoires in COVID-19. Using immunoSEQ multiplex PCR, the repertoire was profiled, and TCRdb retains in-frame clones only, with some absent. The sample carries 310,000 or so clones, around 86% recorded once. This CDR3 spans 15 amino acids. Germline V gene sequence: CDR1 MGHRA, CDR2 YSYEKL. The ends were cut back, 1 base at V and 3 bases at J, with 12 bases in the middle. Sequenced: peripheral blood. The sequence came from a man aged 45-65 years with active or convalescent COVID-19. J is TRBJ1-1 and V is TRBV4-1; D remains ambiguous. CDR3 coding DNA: TGCGCCAGCAGCCAAGTTTTCGCGGGAGACACTGAAGCTTTCTTT. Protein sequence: CASSQVFAGDTEAFF.